Listed here are 7 T cell receptor beta chains from one sample, sequenced in a study of T cell responses to AZD1222 COVID-19 vaccine. Clones were sequenced by immunoSEQ multiplex PCR, and TCRdb holds only the in-frame ones, with some missing. The table shows approximately 150,000 clones, with around 90% occurring only once. The sequencing here drew on peripheral blood, taken 28 days after the second dose of the MenACWY control vaccine. The origin of the receptors is an adult who received the MenACWY meningococcal vaccine as a control.

V is TRBV30 and J is TRBJ1-5, with D perhaps TRBD1 (5 bases). Per the germline V gene, CDR1 is GTSNPN and CDR2 is SVGIG (reference sequence). The CDR3 has 13 amino acids. Trimming pared 0 bases from V and 6 bases from J, leaving 9 bases between. The CDR3 loop reads CAWSVQGAQPQHF. The DNA for the CDR3 is TGTGCCTGGAGTGTTCAAGGGGCTCAGCCCCAGCATTTT.

V is TRBV5-1 and J is TRBJ2-5; no clear D gene. This CDR3 comprises 14 residues. V was trimmed by 0 bases and J by 4 bases, leaving 10 bases between them. CDR1 is SGHRS, CDR2 YFSETQ, per germline. Here the CDR3 DNA reads TGCGCCAGCAGCTTGGTTATGGGTCCAGAGACCCAGTACTTC. It yields the protein CASSLVMGPETQYF.

The chain recombines TRBV5-1 with TRBJ2-7, with D perhaps matching TRBD1 or TRBD2 (5 bases each). This CDR3 is 15 amino acids long. Germline CDR1 is SGHRS and CDR2 is YFSETQ. Trimming pared 4 bases from V and 0 bases from J, leaving 14 bases between. CDR3 bases: TGCGCCAGCAGCCCATACGCCGGGGCCTCCTACGAGCAGTACTTC. It specifies CASSPYAGASYEQYF.

The V gene is TRBV5-4, the J gene TRBJ1-6; tentative D call: TRBD1 (5 bases). Trimming pared 0 bases from V and 14 bases from J, leaving 21 bases between. Looked up from germline, CDR1 is SGHNT and CDR2 is YYREEE (reference sequence). This CDR3 region has 16 residues. The CDR3 region has the DNA TGTGCCAGCAGCTTGGATCCAGGGAGGAATTCTGCGGCCCTCCACTTT. The encoded protein is CASSLDPGRNSAALHF.

This chain joins TRBV2 and TRBJ1-5; 7 bases match TRBD1. In germline, CDR1 is SNHLY, CDR2 FYNNEI. The V segment lost 7 bases and the J segment 6 bases; nucleotides outside the gene matches: 6. The CDR3 runs 13 residues. CDR3 DNA: TGTGCCAGCAATGACAGGGAGGTTCAGCCCCAGCATTTT. This codes for CASNDREVQPQHF.

This clone was seen just once. The rearrangement joins TRBV11-2 to TRBJ1-4; D not resolved. V lost 1 base and J 8 bases, leaving 8 bases between the germline ends. This CDR3 is built from 13 residues. Germline values: CDR1 SGHAT, CDR2 FQNNGV. The DNA of the CDR3 is TGTGCCAGCAGCTTAGTGGTCCGAGAAAAACTGTTTTTT. This codes for CASSLVVREKLFF.

This clone was counted ten times or more. Within the sample, other DNA sequences also encode this same CDR3. This sequence joins TRBV7-9 and TRBJ2-2, with TRBD2 identical over 10 bases. Germline V CDR1 and CDR2: SEHNR, FQNEAQ (reference sequence). The J segment lost 4 bases and the V segment lost 1 base, leaving 0 bases of the junction unmatched. The CDR3 spans 15 residues. CDR3 sequence reads: CASSLGLAGTGELFF. For the CDR3, the DNA is TGTGCCAGCAGCTTAGGACTAGCGGGCACCGGGGAGCTGTTTTTT.